The TCR beta chain under discussion was sequenced for a study of OX40 agonist ivuxolimab in advanced cancers. The CDR3 length is 18 residues. CDR1 is KGHSH, CDR2 LQKENI, per germline. V shed 1 base and J 8 bases; nucleotides not matched to a gene: 17. Libraries were prepared by immunoSEQ multiplex PCR; TCRdb keeps only in-frame clonotypes and omits some of them. The repertoire consists of approximately 76,000 clones, with approximately 85% occurring once and the leading ten covering about 0.6%. The rearrangement joins TRBV18 to TRBJ2-3; 8 nucleotides line up with TRBD2. The sequence came from an adult with an advanced solid tumor such as melanoma, head and neck, liver or kidney cancer. The material was CD4+ or CD8+ T cells sorted from blood, obtained in a trial of the OX40 agonist ivuxolimab. CDR3 protein: CASSPLAGGGLTSVTQYF. CDR3 bases: TGTGCCAGCTCACCACTCGCGGGGGGCGGGCTAACTTCTGTTACGCAGTATTTT. The full variable domain, its missing parts supplied by reference TRBV18 and TRBJ2-3, is NAGVMQNPRHLVRRRGQEARLRCSPMKGHSHVYWYRQLPEEGLKFMVYLQKENIIDESGMPKERFSAEFPKEGPSILRIQQVVRGDSAAYFCASSPLAGGGLTSVTQYFGPGTRLTVL.